Presented here are 31 T cell receptor beta chains from one specimen sequenced in a study of T cell responses to AZD1222 COVID-19 vaccine. Sequencing was performed with immunoSEQ multiplex PCR; in TCRdb, only in-frame clones are kept and a portion is missing. This sample has 50,000 to 75,000 clones, with 75% to 90% found just once. Sample: peripheral blood, taken 28 days after the second AZD1222 dose. The receptors stem from an adult who received the AZD1222 COVID-19 vaccine.

The chain has TRBV10-3 and TRBJ2-1; 12 bases match TRBD2. The germline V gene has CDR1 ENHRY and CDR2 SYGVKD. This CDR3 spans 16 amino acids. V dropped 6 bases and J dropped 9; count of bases not matched to a gene: 12. The CDR3 coding sequence is TGTGCCATCAGAGATCCACTAGCGGGAGGCAACACTGAGCAGTTCTTC. It is translated as CAIRDPLAGGNTEQFF.

The chain links TRBV7-2 to TRBJ2-7; 8 bases are shared with TRBD2. There are 15 residues in the CDR3. The germline V gene encodes CDR1 SGHTA and CDR2 FQGNSA. V trimming: 4 bases; J trimming: 4 bases; junction bases outside the gene matches: 9. CDR3 residues: CASSSPGGGNYEQYF. The DNA of the CDR3 is TGTGCCAGCAGCTCCCCCGGGGGGGGCAATTACGAGCAGTACTTC.

This clone was detected only once. The gene calls are TRBV9 and TRBJ2-5, with 7 bases identical to TRBD1. This CDR3 is 19 amino acids long. The germline gives CDR1 SGDLS, CDR2 YYNGEE. V was clipped by 4 bases and J by 4 bases; unmatched bases: 22. The DNA for the CDR3 is TGTGCCAGCAGCCTCCGAGGGTGGGGCTTAGGGGGCCGTTCAGAGACCCAGTACTTC. Encoded protein: CASSLRGWGLGGRSETQYF.

This sequence joins TRBV21-1 and TRBJ2-2; TRBD2, as called in the table, went unchecked against the DNA. TRBV21-1 is termed a pseudogene. The CDR3 length is 17 residues. Here the CDR3 reads CASSKRFRGGNTGELFF. The CDR3 coding sequence is TGTGCCAGCAGCAAAAGGTTTCGGGGGGGAAACACCGGGGAGCTGTTTTTT.

The chain recombines TRBV30 with TRBJ2-7, with 7 bases fitting TRBD1. Germline CDR1 and CDR2: GTSNPN and SVGIG (reference sequence). The CDR3 extends over 12 amino acids. Trimming removed 3 bases from V and 5 bases from J; junction bases left unmatched: 4. The CDR3 spells CAWSRQGHEQYF. The CDR3 nucleotides are TGTGCCTGGAGCCGACAGGGACACGAGCAGTACTTC.

The CDR3 nucleotides read TGTGCCAGCAGTGACCCGACAGGGGCGGCGGGAACTGAAGCTTTCTTT. It specifies CASSDPTGAAGTEAFF. The chain carries TRBV6-1 and TRBJ1-1; 8 bases agree with TRBD1. V gave up 3 bases and J gave up 5 bases; unmatched junction bases: 11. The CDR3 extends over 16 amino acids. Germline V gene sequence: CDR1 MNHNS, CDR2 SASEGT.

The rearrangement links TRBV7-2 to TRBJ2-7; the match to TRBD1 covers 10 bases. Germline CDR1 SGHTA, CDR2 FQGNSA. V dropped 1 base and J dropped 2; count of bases not matched to a gene: 5. CDR3 length equals 16 residues. CDR3 in amino acids: CASSLGGTGATYEQYF. For the CDR3, the DNA is TGTGCCAGCAGCTTAGGCGGGACAGGGGCGACCTACGAGCAGTACTTC.

This clone showed up just a few times. The chain joins TRBV10-2 to TRBJ2-7, with TRBD2 matching 10 bases. Germline lookup yields CDR1 WSHSY and CDR2 SAAADI. The ends lost 8 bases at V and 2 bases at J; junction bases unmatched: 6. CDR3 size: 14 residues. The CDR3: CASALAGIAYEQYF. The CDR3 DNA follows: TGCGCCAGCGCACTAGCGGGGATAGCCTACGAGCAGTACTTC.

V is TRBV6-5 and J is TRBJ1-3; a possible D gene is TRBD1 (6 bases). V lost 10 bases to trimming and J lost 3 bases, with 16 bases between them. The CDR3 spans 14 residues. Looked up from germline, CDR1 is MNHEY and CDR2 is SVGAGI. The CDR3 sequence: CATDKGGIGNTIYF. The DNA for the CDR3 is TGTGCCACCGACAAGGGGGGGATTGGAAACACCATATATTTT.

This chain uses TRBV19 with TRBJ2-1, with TRBD2 matching over 11 bases. V lost 3 bases to trimming and J lost 13 bases; unmatched junction nucleotides: 5. Germline loops: CDR1 LNHDA, CDR2 SQIVND (reference sequence). The CDR3 contains 13 residues. The CDR3: CASSIGLAGGQFF. CDR3 bases: TGTGCCAGTAGTATTGGGCTAGCGGGGGGCCAGTTCTTC. Full variable domain (outside the CDR3, taken from reference TRBV19 and TRBJ2-1): DGGITQSPKYLFRKEGQNVTLSCEQNLNHDAMYWYRQDPGQGLRLIYYSQIVNDFQKGDIAEGYSVSREKKESFPLTVTSAQKNPTAFYLCASSIGLAGGQFFGPGTRLTVL.

The rearrangement uses TRBV2 and TRBJ1-4; TRBD1 matches at 10 bases. The germline V gene has CDR1 SNHLY and CDR2 FYNNEI. The CDR3 length is 14 residues. V dropped 5 bases and J dropped 7; count of bases not matched to a gene: 4. Here the CDR3 DNA reads TGTGCCAGCAGTACGGACAGGGGGATTGAAAAACTGTTTTTT. Protein sequence: CASSTDRGIEKLFF.

The chain recombines TRBV7-2 with TRBJ2-3; D gene unclear. V was pared by 4 bases and J by 5 bases, with 13 bases between. Germline values: CDR1 SGHTA, CDR2 FQGNSA. The CDR3 extends over 14 amino acids. The CDR3 spells CASSSFKVVDTQYF. CDR3 sequence (DNA): TGTGCCAGCAGCTCGTTCAAGGTGGTAGATACGCAGTATTTT.

This clone was picked up one time. The J gene is TRBJ2-7, the V gene TRBV25-1; 9 bases fit TRBD1. Germline-derived CDR1 and CDR2 are MGHDK and SYGVNS. The length of the CDR3 is 13 residues. Losses at the gene ends were 8 bases for V and 6 bases for J; bases not matched to a gene: 8. The chain's CDR3 is CASGRTGGGEQYF. As DNA, the CDR3 is TGTGCCAGCGGAAGAACAGGGGGCGGCGAGCAGTACTTC.

V usage is TRBV5-1 and J usage is TRBJ2-5, with 9 bases that match TRBD2. CDR1 is SGHRS and CDR2 is YFSETQ in the germline V gene. The CDR3 loop spans 15 amino acids. The V and J ends lost 4 bases and 2 bases, in that order; junction bases with no gene match: 6. This CDR3 reads CASSGSGGLQETQYF. The CDR3 DNA reads TGCGCCAGCAGCGGGAGCGGGGGGTTACAAGAGACCCAGTACTTC.

This sequence joins TRBV11-2 and TRBJ2-2; 7 nucleotides agree with TRBD2. Germline V gives CDR1 SGHAT, CDR2 FQNNGV. CDR3 length: 13 amino acids. With V trimmed by 3 bases and J by 5 bases, 0 bases remained unmatched. CDR3 in DNA: TGTGCCAGCAGCTTCGGGAGGACCGGGGAGCTGTTTTTT. It codes for CASSFGRTGELFF. Supplemented by reference TRBV11-2 and TRBJ2-2, the full variable domain reads EAGVAQSPRYKIIEKRQSVAFWCNPISGHATLYWYQQILGQGPKLLIQFQNNGVVDDSQLPKDRFSAERLKGVDSTLKIQPAKLEDSAVYLCASSFGRTGELFFGEGSRLTVL.

The chain carries TRBV3-1 (or the pseudogene TRBV3-2) and TRBJ1-2; tentative D call: TRBD1 (5 bases). Germline V gives CDR1 LGHDT, CDR2 YNNKEL (reference sequence). The ends were cut back, 0 bases at V and 4 bases at J, with 15 bases in the middle. The CDR3 covers 16 residues. The CDR3 spells CASSQDMRRAAYGYTF. Written as DNA, the CDR3 is TGTGCCAGCAGCCAAGATATGCGCAGGGCGGCCTATGGCTACACCTTC.

This chain connects TRBV6-5 to TRBJ2-7; 8 bases map to TRBD1. V shed 8 bases and J 6 bases; nucleotides not matched to a gene: 12. The germline gives CDR1 MNHEY, CDR2 SVGAGI. The CDR3 is 14 residues long. This CDR3 is CASGNGQGAIEQYF. The CDR3 region has the DNA TGTGCCAGCGGTAACGGGCAGGGGGCAATCGAGCAGTACTTC.

The chain has TRBV6-2 or TRBV6-3 and TRBJ2-1; 8 nucleotides agree with TRBD2. The CDR3 has 16 residues. Germline V gene data show CDR1 as MNHEY and CDR2 as SVGEGT. The ends lost 4 bases at V and 7 bases at J; junction bases unmatched: 12. The DNA for the CDR3 is TGTGCCAGCAGTTTCGCCTTTAGCGGGATGGGTAATGAGCAGTTCTTC. It encodes CASSFAFSGMGNEQFF.

The chain joins TRBV2 to TRBJ1-3; D perhaps matches TRBD1 (6 bases). This CDR3 is built from 17 residues. The V and J ends lost 4 bases and 4 bases respectively, with 20 bases between them. Germline lookup yields CDR1 SNHLY and CDR2 FYNNEI. The CDR3 reads CASSGPLQGRRGNTIYF. The CDR3 nucleotides read TGTGCCAGCAGTGGTCCTTTACAGGGAAGAAGAGGAAACACCATATATTTT.

The gene calls are TRBV24-1 and TRBJ2-2, with D possibly TRBD1 on 6 matching bases. The CDR3 length is 16 residues. Germline V gene data show CDR1 as KGHDR and CDR2 as SFDVKD. Trimming pared 3 bases from V and 5 bases from J, leaving 15 bases between. DNA of the CDR3: TGTGCCACCAGTGATCCCCACCTTACAGGGACCGGGGAGCTGTTTTTT. Translation: CATSDPHLTGTGELFF.

The chain combines TRBV9 with TRBJ1-4; D ambiguous. Trimming took off 7 bases at V and 3 bases at J, with 16 bases between the two ends. This CDR3 has 15 amino acids. The germline V gene encodes CDR1 SGDLS and CDR2 YYNGEE. The CDR3 here is CASGRAERANEKLFF. DNA of the CDR3: TGTGCCAGCGGAAGGGCGGAAAGGGCTAATGAAAAACTGTTTTTT.

The V and J genes are TRBV9 and TRBJ2-1; D perhaps matches TRBD2 (6 bases). Germline V lookup: CDR1 SGDLS, CDR2 YYNGEE. The CDR3 loop spans 17 amino acids. V was cut by 6 bases and J by 2 bases, with 21 bases left in between. For the CDR3, the DNA is TGTGCCAGCAATCCATACGTTAGCGGCACCACCTACAATGAGCAGTTCTTC. This translates into CASNPYVSGTTYNEQFF.

The chain uses TRBV5-1 and TRBJ2-7; D is possibly TRBD1 or TRBD2 (5 bases each). The CDR3 sequence is 15 residues long. Germline V gene sequence: CDR1 SGHRS, CDR2 YFSETQ. Deletions cut 3 bases from V and 0 bases from J, with 13 bases between. This CDR3 reads CASSSRDRSSYEQYF. DNA of the CDR3: TGCGCCAGCAGCTCCCGGGACCGCAGCTCCTACGAGCAGTACTTC.

The CDR3 spells CASSVGQTIQETQYF. In nucleotides, the CDR3 is TGTGCCAGTAGTGTGGGACAGACAATCCAAGAGACCCAGTACTTC. The chain couples TRBV19 to TRBJ2-5; 7 nucleotides match TRBD1. The V gene's germline CDR1 is LNHDA and CDR2 SQIVND (reference sequence). The CDR3 extends over 15 amino acids. V gave up 5 bases and J gave up 1 base; unmatched junction bases: 7.

This chain connects TRBV7-8 to TRBJ2-5; 10 bases are shared with TRBD2. CDR1 SGHVS and CDR2 FQNEAQ come from the germline V gene. The CDR3 covers 17 residues. V lost 4 bases to trimming and J lost 4 bases; unmatched junction nucleotides: 12. The CDR3 region has the DNA TGTGCCAGCAGCTCTAGACCCCTAGCGGGAGTGGGAGAGACCCAGTACTTC. Protein product: CASSSRPLAGVGETQYF. The full variable domain, its missing parts supplied by reference TRBV7-8 and TRBJ2-5, is GAGVSQSPRYKVAKRGQDVALRCDPISGHVSLFWYQQALGQGPEFLTYFQNEAQLDKSGLPSDRFFAERPEGSVSTLKIQRTQQEDSAVYLCASSSRPLAGVGETQYFGPGTRLLVL.

This rearrangement joins TRBV7-8 to TRBJ1-3; unclear D gene. CDR1 SGHVS and CDR2 FQNEAQ come from the germline V gene. The CDR3 has 14 amino acids. V was trimmed by 5 bases and J by 4 bases, leaving 12 bases between them. CDR3 DNA: TGTGCCAGCAGCCCAACACCAGTCGGAAACACCATATATTTT. Translation: CASSPTPVGNTIYF. The whole variable domain, remainder taken from reference TRBV7-8 and TRBJ1-3, is GAGVSQSPRYKVAKRGQDVALRCDPISGHVSLFWYQQALGQGPEFLTYFQNEAQLDKSGLPSDRFFAERPEGSVSTLKIQRTQQEDSAVYLCASSPTPVGNTIYFGEGSWLTVV.

V usage is TRBV28 and J usage is TRBJ1-5; D ambiguous. Between the trimmed V and J ends, which lost 6 bases and 7 bases, there was a span of 13 bases. The CDR3 runs to 13 residues. Germline V gives CDR1 MDHEN, CDR2 SYDVKM. CDR3 protein: CASRIREEQPQHF. The CDR3 nucleotides read TGTGCCAGCAGAATCCGGGAAGAACAGCCCCAGCATTTT.

The rearrangement joins TRBV3-1 (or the pseudogene TRBV3-2) to TRBJ1-4, with 8 bases matching TRBD1. Germline loops: CDR1 LGHDT, CDR2 YNNKEL (reference sequence). The V and J ends lost 4 bases and 8 bases, in that order; junction bases with no gene match: 12. The CDR3 runs 16 residues. CDR3 protein: CASSPWATGEGEKLFF. In DNA form, the CDR3 reads TGTGCCAGCAGCCCATGGGCGACAGGGGAGGGAGAAAAACTGTTTTTT.

The J gene is TRBJ1-2, the V gene TRBV25-1; a possible D gene is TRBD1 (6 bases). Germline V lookup: CDR1 MGHDK, CDR2 SYGVNS. The ends were cut back, 0 bases at V and 7 bases at J, with 9 bases in the middle. This CDR3 region has 13 residues. The CDR3 nucleotides read TGTGCCAGCAGTGAATATGCGGGGGCTGGCTACACCTTC. Amino acids: CASSEYAGAGYTF.

Written as DNA, the CDR3 is TGTGCCAGCAGCCCGGGACAGGGAACCCAGCAAAGGCAGTTCTTC. Translating gives CASSPGQGTQQRQFF. The chain combines TRBV9 with TRBJ2-1, with 9 bases aligning to TRBD1. CDR1 is SGDLS, CDR2 YYNGEE, per germline. V was clipped by 4 bases and J by 12 bases; unmatched bases: 14. The CDR3 runs 15 residues.

The V call is TRBV11-2, the J call TRBJ2-7; D call uncertain. Germline CDR1 is SGHAT and CDR2 is FQNNGV. V was shortened by 7 bases and J by 4 bases, with 8 bases between the two germline ends. CDR3 length: 11 residues. The CDR3 sequence is CASTSGYEQYF. As DNA, the CDR3 is TGTGCCAGCACCTCTGGGTACGAGCAGTACTTC.